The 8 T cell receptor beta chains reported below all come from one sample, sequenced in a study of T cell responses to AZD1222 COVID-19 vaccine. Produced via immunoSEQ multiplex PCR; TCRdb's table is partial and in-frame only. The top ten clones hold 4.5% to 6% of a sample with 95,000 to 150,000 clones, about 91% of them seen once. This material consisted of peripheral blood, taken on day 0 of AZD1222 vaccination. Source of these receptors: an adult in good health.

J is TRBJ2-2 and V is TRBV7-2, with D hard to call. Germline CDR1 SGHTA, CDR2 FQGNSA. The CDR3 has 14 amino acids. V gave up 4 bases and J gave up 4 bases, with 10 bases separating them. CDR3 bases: TGTGCCAGCAGCTCCAGACAAATCACCGGGGAGCTGTTTTTT. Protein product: CASSSRQITGELFF. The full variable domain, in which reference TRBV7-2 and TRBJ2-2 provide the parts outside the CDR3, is GAGVSQSPSNKVTEKGKDVELRCDPISGHTALYWYRQSLGQGLEFLIYFQGNSAPDKSGLPSDRFSAERTGGSVSTLTIQRTQQEDSAVYLCASSSRQITGELFFGEGSRLTVL.

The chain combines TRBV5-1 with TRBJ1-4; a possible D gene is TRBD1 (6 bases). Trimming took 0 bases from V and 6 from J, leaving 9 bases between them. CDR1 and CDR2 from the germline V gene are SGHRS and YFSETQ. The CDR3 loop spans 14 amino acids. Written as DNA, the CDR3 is TGCGCCAGCAGCTTGGTGGACAGACATGAAAAACTGTTTTTT. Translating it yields CASSLVDRHEKLFF.

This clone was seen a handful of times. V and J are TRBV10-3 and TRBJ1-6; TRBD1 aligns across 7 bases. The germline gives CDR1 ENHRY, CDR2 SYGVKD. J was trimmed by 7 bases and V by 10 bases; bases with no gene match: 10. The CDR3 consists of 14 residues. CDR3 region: CANSRGTRNSPLHF. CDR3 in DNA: TGTGCCAACTCCAGGGGGACGCGGAATTCACCCCTCCACTTT.

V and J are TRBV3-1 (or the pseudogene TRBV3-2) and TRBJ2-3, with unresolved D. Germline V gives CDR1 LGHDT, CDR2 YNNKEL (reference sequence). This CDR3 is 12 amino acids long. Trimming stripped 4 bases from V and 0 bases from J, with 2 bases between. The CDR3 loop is CASSPSTDTQYF. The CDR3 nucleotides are TGTGCCAGCAGCCCAAGCACAGATACGCAGTATTTT.

The CDR3 protein is CASSSSYEQYF. Written as DNA, the CDR3 is TGTGCCAGCAGTTCCTCCTACGAGCAGTACTTC. The chain joins TRBV12-3 or TRBV12-4 to TRBJ2-7; no firm D call. Between the trimmed V and J ends, which lost 4 bases and 0 bases, there was a span of 1 base. The length of the CDR3 is 11 residues.

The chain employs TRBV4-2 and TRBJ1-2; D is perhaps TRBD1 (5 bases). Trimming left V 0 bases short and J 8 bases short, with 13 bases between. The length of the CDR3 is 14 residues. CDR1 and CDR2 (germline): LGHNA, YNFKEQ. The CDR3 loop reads CASSQDNHGDGYTF. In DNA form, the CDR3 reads TGTGCCAGCAGCCAAGATAACCACGGGGACGGCTACACCTTC.

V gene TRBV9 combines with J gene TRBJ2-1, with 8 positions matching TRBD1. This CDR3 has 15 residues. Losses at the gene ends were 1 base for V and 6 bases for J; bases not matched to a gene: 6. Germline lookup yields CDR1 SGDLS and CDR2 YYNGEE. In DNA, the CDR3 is TGTGCCAGCAGCGTAAGCCAGGGGGCGATCAATGAGCAGTTCTTC. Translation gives CASSVSQGAINEQFF.

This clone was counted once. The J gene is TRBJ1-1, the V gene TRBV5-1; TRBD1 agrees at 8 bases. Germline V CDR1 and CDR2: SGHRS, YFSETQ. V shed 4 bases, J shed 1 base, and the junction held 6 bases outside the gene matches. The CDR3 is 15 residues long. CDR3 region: CASSPGGAQNTEAFF. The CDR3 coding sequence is TGCGCCAGCAGCCCAGGGGGCGCCCAGAACACTGAAGCTTTCTTT.